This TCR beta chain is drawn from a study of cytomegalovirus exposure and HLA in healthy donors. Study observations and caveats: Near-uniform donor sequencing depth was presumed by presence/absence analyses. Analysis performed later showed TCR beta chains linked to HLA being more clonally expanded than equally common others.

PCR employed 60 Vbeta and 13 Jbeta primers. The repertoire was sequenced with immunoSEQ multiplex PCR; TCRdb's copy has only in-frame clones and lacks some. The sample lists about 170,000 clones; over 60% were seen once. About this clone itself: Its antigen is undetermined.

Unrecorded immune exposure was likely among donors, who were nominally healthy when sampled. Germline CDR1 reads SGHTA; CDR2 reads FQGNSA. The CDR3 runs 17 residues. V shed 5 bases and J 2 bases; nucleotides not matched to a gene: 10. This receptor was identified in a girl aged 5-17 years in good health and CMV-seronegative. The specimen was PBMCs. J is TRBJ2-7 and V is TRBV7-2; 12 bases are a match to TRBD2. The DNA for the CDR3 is TGTGCCAGCAGCCGAAGACTAGCGGGGGACTTTACCTACGAGCAGTACTTC. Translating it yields CASSRRLAGDFTYEQYF.